A single sample gave rise to the 4 T cell receptor beta chains below, sequenced in a study of cytomegalovirus exposure and HLA in healthy donors. In the PCR, 60 Vbeta and 13 Jbeta primers were used. The protocol was immunoSEQ multiplex PCR, while the TCRdb copy is restricted to in-frame clones and leaves out a portion. The data contain about 89,000 clones, around 9.6% of them singletons. Specimen: PBMCs. The receptors were sampled from a man between 50 and 59 years old in good health and CMV-seropositive.

The gene calls are TRBV6-6 and TRBJ2-1; D may be TRBD1 (6 bases). The CDR3 extends over 10 amino acids. The germline CDR1 and CDR2 sequences are MNHNY and SVGAGI (reference sequence). Trimming removed 6 bases at V and 15 bases at J, with 12 bases between. In DNA, the CDR3 is TGTGCCAGCAGGGGACACCGGTTGTTCTTC. This encodes CASRGHRLFF.

The V and J genes are TRBV28 and TRBJ1-3; 9 bases are shared with TRBD1. V trimming: 5 bases; J trimming: 2 bases; junction bases outside the gene matches: 4. Germline lookup yields CDR1 MDHEN and CDR2 SYDVKM. This CDR3 region has 15 residues. CDR3 sequence: CASSHDRGAGNTIYF. CDR3 DNA: TGTGCCAGCAGTCACGACAGGGGGGCTGGAAACACCATATATTTT.

This clone came up many times. The rearrangement links TRBV9 to TRBJ2-1; TRBD2 matches 12 bases. J was trimmed by 8 bases and V by 0 bases; bases with no gene match: 6. CDR1 and CDR2 from the germline V gene are SGDLS and YYNGEE. The CDR3 contains 16 residues. The DNA for the CDR3 is TGTGCCAGCAGCGTAGGTACTAGCGGGAGGTACCATGAGCAGTTCTTC. It codes for CASSVGTSGRYHEQFF.

The rearrangement joins TRBV9 to TRBJ2-7; 9 positions agree with TRBD2. V was clipped by 0 bases and J by 9 bases; unmatched bases: 19. Germline V gene lookup returns CDR1 SGDLS and CDR2 YYNGEE. This CDR3 has 18 residues. This chain's CDR3 is CASSVGGIAGESLAGQYF. The CDR3, as DNA: TGTGCCAGCAGCGTAGGAGGGATAGCGGGAGAGTCATTGGCGGGGCAGTACTTC.